One sample yielded the 31 T cell receptor beta chains listed below, sequenced in a study of blood T cell repertoires in COVID-19 (dated by TCRdb to 2018 to 2021). Library method: the immunoSEQ multiplex PCR assay. Drawn from immuneACCESS, this table holds only the in-frame rearrangements with V and J called that TCRdb kept. Clones are partly lost; checked studies trace under half to an unresolved V gene and leave the rest unexplained. This sample has approximately 230,000 clones in its table, and around 89% of those were observed once. The ten largest clones take up roughly 6.7% of the sample. The sample was peripheral blood. The receptors here all came from a woman aged 25 to 39 with COVID-19, enrolled during active disease.

The chain links TRBV15 to TRBJ1-3; TRBD1 aligns across 7 bases. V lost 0 bases and J lost 1; bases outside the gene matches: 3. The V gene's germline CDR1 is LNHNV and CDR2 YYDKDF (reference sequence). The CDR3 extends over 16 amino acids. DNA for the CDR3: TGTGCCACCAGCAGAGACAGGGGGTTGTCTGGAAACACCATATATTTT. Encoded protein: CATSRDRGLSGNTIYF.

The chain is built from TRBV11-3 and TRBJ2-1; 10 nucleotides agree with TRBD2. V was pared by 8 bases and J by 7 bases, with 8 bases of the junction left unmatched. The CDR3 spans 14 residues. CDR1 is SGHNT and CDR2 is YENEEA in the germline V gene. CDR3 DNA sequence: TGTGCCAGCGGAAGCGGGGGGGCGCTAAATGAGCAGTTCTTC. Its translation: CASGSGGALNEQFF.

The chain recombines TRBV7-6 with TRBJ1-1, with 9 nucleotides matching TRBD1. The CDR3 is 16 amino acids. The V gene's germline CDR1 is SGHVS and CDR2 FNYEAQ. The V and J ends lost 1 base and 4 bases, in that order; junction bases with no gene match: 7. The DNA for the CDR3 is TGTGCCAGCAGCTTAGACCCGGGACAGGGCTCCACTGAAGCTTTCTTT. It translates to CASSLDPGQGSTEAFF.

The CDR3 protein is CASSFDNGKFCLSKNIQYF. CDR3 DNA: TGTGCCAGCAGCTTTGATAACGGGAAGTTTTGCTTGAGCAAAAACATTCAGTACTTC. The chain combines TRBV12-1 with TRBJ2-4; TRBD2, the table's D call, was not compared with the DNA. TRBV12-1 is a listed pseudogene. The CDR3 has 19 amino acids.

The chain is built from TRBV21-1 and TRBJ2-7; the D segment call TRBD2 is taken from the table without a DNA check. TRBV21-1 is termed a pseudogene. The CDR3 extends over 17 amino acids. CDR3 protein: CASSKALMAGSSYEQYV. The CDR3 region has the DNA TGTGCCAGCAGCAAAGCCCTAATGGCGGGGAGCTCCTACGAGCAGTACGTC.

This clone was counted only a few times. The chain carries TRBV9 and TRBJ2-1; TRBD2 matches 9 bases. V dropped 2 bases and J dropped 6; count of bases not matched to a gene: 6. CDR3 length: 15 residues. Germline CDR1 SGDLS, CDR2 YYNGEE. The CDR3 loop is CASSVLAGKSNEQFF. The CDR3 coding sequence is TGTGCCAGCAGCGTCCTAGCGGGGAAATCCAATGAGCAGTTCTTC.

The chain couples TRBV13 to TRBJ1-2, with D possibly being TRBD1 (6 bases). The CDR3 totals 14 residues. Per germline, CDR1 PRHDT and CDR2 FYEKMQ (reference sequence). The V gene lost 6 bases and the J gene lost 3 bases, with 14 bases spanning the gap. The CDR3 DNA reads as TGTGCCAGCAGTGGGGGGGCAGCGTACTATGGCTACACCTTC. This gives the protein CASSGGAAYYGYTF.

V is TRBV6-2 or TRBV6-3 and J is TRBJ2-1; D call uncertain. The CDR3 loop spans 14 amino acids. Germline loops: CDR1 MNHEY, CDR2 SVGEGT. Trimming stripped 2 bases from V and 0 bases from J, with 5 bases between. CDR3 region: CASSYPSSYNEQFF. CDR3 DNA sequence: TGTGCCAGCAGTTACCCGAGCTCCTACAATGAGCAGTTCTTC.

This clone occurred a few times. This rearrangement joins TRBV12-5 to TRBJ2-2, with 15 bases matching TRBD2. This CDR3 is 18 amino acids long. V gave up 2 bases and J gave up 5 bases; unmatched junction bases: 6. The germline CDR1 and CDR2 sequences are LGHNT and FRNRAP. CDR3 nucleotide sequence: TGTGCTAGTGGTTTGTATCCCGGGACTAGCGGGAGGACCGGGGAGCTGTTTTTT. This codes for CASGLYPGTSGRTGELFF.

The gene calls are TRBV7-9 and TRBJ1-2, with 8 positions matching TRBD1. The V gene's germline CDR1 is SEHNR and CDR2 FQNEAQ (reference sequence). There are 14 residues in the CDR3. Trimming cost V 5 bases and J 3 bases; bases outside gene matches: 5. The CDR3 loop is CASSPSTGDYGYTF. CDR3 DNA: TGTGCCAGCAGCCCATCGACAGGGGACTATGGCTACACCTTC.

The V gene is TRBV4-1, the J gene TRBJ2-1; possible D gene TRBD2, 5 bases. V lost 5 bases and J lost 2, with 16 bases in between. The CDR3 has 16 amino acids. Looked up from germline, CDR1 is MGHRA and CDR2 is YSYEKL. The CDR3 nucleotides read TGCGCCAGCAGCAAGACTCACGGGAACACCTACAATGAGCAGTTCTTC. It specifies CASSKTHGNTYNEQFF.

The count of this clone is one. The chain joins TRBV25-1 to TRBJ2-7; 8 bases line up with TRBD1. CDR3 length: 15 amino acids. CDR1 is MGHDK and CDR2 is SYGVNS in the germline V gene. V shed 3 bases, J shed 1 base, and the junction held 5 bases outside the gene matches. The CDR3 DNA is TGTGCCAGCAGTGATCAGGACAGGGAGTCCTACGAGCAGTACTTC. Translated: CASSDQDRESYEQYF.

The V and J genes are TRBV11-3 and TRBJ2-1; 11 positions agree with TRBD2. The CDR3 is 15 residues long. Per germline, CDR1 SGHNT and CDR2 YENEEA. The V segment lost 1 base and the J segment 6 bases; nucleotides outside the gene matches: 2. Here the CDR3 reads CASSLVGLAANEQFF. DNA of the CDR3: TGTGCCAGCAGCTTAGTGGGACTAGCGGCCAATGAGCAGTTCTTC.

This chain links TRBV6-6 with TRBJ2-7, with D tentatively TRBD2 (5 bases). The germline V gene has CDR1 MNHNY and CDR2 SVGAGI (reference sequence). The CDR3 runs to 11 residues. CDR3 region: CASSYSREGSV. CDR3 coding DNA: TGTGCCAGCAGTTACTCGAGAGAGGGCTCCGTC.

CDR3 DNA: TGTGCCAGCAGCGACACTAGCAGCCACTACGAGCAGTACGTC. This sequence encodes CASSDTSSHYEQYV. The chain recombines TRBV7-9 with TRBJ2-7, with D tentatively TRBD2 (6 bases). CDR1 is SEHNR and CDR2 is FQNEAQ in the germline V gene (reference sequence). V lost 5 bases, J lost 3 bases, and 14 bases lay in between. The CDR3 length is 14 residues.

J is TRBJ1-3 and V is TRBV7-9; a possible D gene is TRBD1 (6 bases). V shed 5 bases and J shed 0 bases, with 8 bases lying between them. CDR1 and CDR2 from the germline V gene are SEHNR and FQNEAQ (reference sequence). CDR3 length: 14 amino acids. The CDR3 sequence: CASSKDSSGNTIYF. The DNA for the CDR3 is TGTGCCAGCAGCAAGGACAGCTCTGGAAACACCATATATTTT.

This clone appeared once. V usage is TRBV4-1 and J usage is TRBJ2-3; 13 bases line up with TRBD2. This CDR3 is 20 amino acids long. Germline-derived CDR1 and CDR2 are MGHRA and YSYEKL. The ends lost 2 bases at V and 4 bases at J; junction bases unmatched: 15. The CDR3 region is CASSQPSGLAGVSQADTQYF. The CDR3 DNA sequence: TGCGCCAGCAGCCAACCCTCCGGACTAGCGGGGGTGAGTCAGGCAGATACGCAGTATTTT.

The V call is TRBV29-1, the J call TRBJ2-1, with 8 nucleotides matching TRBD2. The CDR3 totals 14 residues. Germline loops: CDR1 SQVTM, CDR2 ANQGSEA. The V segment lost 6 bases and the J segment 6 bases; nucleotides outside the gene matches: 10. CDR3: CSVDSTGTSNEQFF. CDR3 DNA: TGCAGCGTGGATAGTACGGGGACTAGCAATGAGCAGTTCTTC.

This rearrangement joins TRBV6-2 or TRBV6-3 to TRBJ1-1; a weak D match, TRBD1 (5 bases). The CDR3 sequence is 17 residues long. Looked up from germline, CDR1 is MNHEY and CDR2 is SVGEGT. Trimming took 2 bases from V and 5 from J, leaving 21 bases between them. CDR3 region: CASSYPLKGLIETEAFF. The CDR3, as DNA: TGTGCCAGCAGTTACCCACTTAAGGGGTTGATAGAAACTGAAGCTTTCTTT.

This chain joins TRBV4-3 and TRBJ1-4; no definite D call. Germline CDR1 LGHNA, CDR2 YSLEER. V lost 1 base and J lost 0, with 9 bases in between. The CDR3 is made up of 16 amino acids. The chain's CDR3 is CASSQAGFATNEKLFF. DNA of the CDR3: TGCGCCAGCAGCCAAGCAGGTTTTGCAACTAATGAAAAACTGTTTTTT.

CDR3 amino acids: CASSLGGPGGYEQFF. The CDR3 region has the DNA TGTGCCAGCAGCTTAGGCGGTCCAGGGGGCTATGAGCAGTTCTTC. The J gene is TRBJ2-1, the V gene TRBV7-2, with 8 bases aligning to TRBD1. V trimming: 1 base; J trimming: 8 bases; junction bases outside the gene matches: 7. In germline, CDR1 is SGHTA, CDR2 FQGNSA. The CDR3 has 15 amino acids.

The chain couples TRBV12-3 or TRBV12-4 to TRBJ1-2; D is undetermined. The CDR3 totals 11 residues. Deletions cut 4 bases from V and 2 bases from J, with 2 bases between. The CDR3 here is CASSSNYGYTF. CDR3 nucleotide sequence: TGTGCCAGCAGTTCGAACTATGGCTACACCTTC.

The V call is TRBV5-6, the J call TRBJ2-3; the match to TRBD1 covers 9 bases. V lost 2 bases and J lost 2; bases outside the gene matches: 3. The CDR3 runs to 15 residues. Germline V gene sequence: CDR1 SGHDT, CDR2 YYEEEE. In nucleotides, the CDR3 is TGTGCCAGCAGCTTTAGGACAGGGGTCACAGATACGCAGTATTTT. It yields the protein CASSFRTGVTDTQYF.

CDR3 sequence: CASSLGTGGTDTQYF. DNA for the CDR3: TGTGCCAGCAGCCTGGGGACAGGGGGCACAGATACGCAGTATTTT. The V gene is TRBV3-1 (or the pseudogene TRBV3-2), the J gene TRBJ2-3, with 10 bases fitting TRBD1. J gave up 1 base and V 4 bases, and 2 bases lay outside the gene matches. In germline, CDR1 is LGHDT, CDR2 YNNKEL (reference sequence). The CDR3 covers 15 residues.

This clone was counted a single time. V usage is TRBV7-9 and J usage is TRBJ1-2; 7 nucleotides agree with TRBD1. The CDR3 is 14 residues long. The trim removed 4 bases at V and 5 bases at J, leaving 7 bases unmatched. Germline V gene data show CDR1 as SEHNR and CDR2 as FQNEAQ (reference sequence). The DNA of the CDR3 is TGTGCCAGCAGCTCCGACAGGGATGTTTATGGCTACACCTTC. Translated: CASSSDRDVYGYTF. Filled out from reference TRBV7-9 and TRBJ1-2, the complete variable domain reads DTGVSQNPRHKITKRGQNVTFRCDPISEHNRLYWYRQTLGQGPEFLTYFQNEAQLEKSRLLSDRFSAERPKGSFSTLEIQRTEQGDSAMYLCASSSDRDVYGYTFGSGTRLTVV.

The V gene is TRBV5-6, the J gene TRBJ2-7, with TRBD2 identical over 14 bases. V lost 0 bases to trimming and J lost 9 bases; unmatched junction nucleotides: 5. The CDR3 covers 15 residues. CDR1 SGHDT and CDR2 YYEEEE come from the germline V gene. The CDR3 sequence: CASSLGGTSGSRQYV. CDR3 DNA sequence: TGTGCCAGCAGCTTGGGGGGGACTAGCGGGAGTCGGCAGTACGTC.

The chain joins TRBV28 to TRBJ2-3; TRBD1 agrees at 8 bases. This CDR3 has 19 residues. The V gene's germline CDR1 is MDHEN and CDR2 SYDVKM. Trimming took 1 base from V and 4 from J; bases not matched to a gene: 16. The CDR3 DNA follows: TGTGCCAGCAGTTTATATACCGCCTGGGACAGGTATCTTCCAGATACGCAGTATTTT. Translation: CASSLYTAWDRYLPDTQYF.

V usage is TRBV19 and J usage is TRBJ2-2; weak D call: TRBD2 (5 bases). The CDR3 spans 14 residues. Trimming cost V 7 bases and J 8 bases, with 17 bases left between them. The germline gives CDR1 LNHDA, CDR2 SQIVND (reference sequence). The CDR3 sequence: CASTRGPRGGELFF. CDR3 nucleotides: TGTGCCAGTACCCGGGGTCCCCGGGGAGGGGAGCTGTTTTTT. Together with reference TRBV19 and TRBJ2-2, the CDR3 gives the full variable domain: DGGITQSPKYLFRKEGQNVTLSCEQNLNHDAMYWYRQDPGQGLRLIYYSQIVNDFQKGDIAEGYSVSREKKESFPLTVTSAQKNPTAFYLCASTRGPRGGELFFGEGSRLTVL.

The chain employs TRBV7-7 and TRBJ2-7, with unresolved D. Per the germline V gene, CDR1 is SSHAT and CDR2 is FNYEAQ (reference sequence). The CDR3 contains 15 residues. The CDR3 DNA is TGTGCTAGCAGCCCCCTCAACAGACGGTACTACGAGCAGTACGTC. Amino acid sequence: CASSPLNRRYYEQYV.

The chain links TRBV7-6 to TRBJ2-1, with TRBD1 matching over 8 bases. The CDR3 runs to 16 residues. The ends lost 5 bases at V and 12 bases at J; junction bases unmatched: 18. Germline V CDR1 and CDR2: SGHVS, FNYEAQ. CDR3 sequence reads: CASSQTPPGTGRAQFF. CDR3 in DNA: TGTGCCAGCAGCCAAACCCCGCCCGGGACAGGAAGGGCGCAGTTCTTC.

The chain employs TRBV6-5 and TRBJ1-4; a possible D gene is TRBD1 (5 bases). The germline V gene encodes CDR1 MNHEY and CDR2 SVGAGI. V lost 7 bases, J lost 5 bases, and 11 bases lay in between. This CDR3 has 13 amino acids. The CDR3 protein is CASKGSRNEKLFF. CDR3 bases: TGTGCCAGCAAGGGGTCCAGGAATGAAAAACTGTTTTTT.